These T cell receptor beta chains were read from a single sample in a study of blood T cell repertoires in COVID-19. Sequencing was performed with immunoSEQ multiplex PCR; in TCRdb, only in-frame clones are kept and a portion is missing. Of about 190,000 clones listed, around 88% were seen once; the top ten hold under 4.5%. Sequenced: peripheral blood. The origin of the receptors is a woman under 40 with acute or convalescent COVID-19. CDR3s leave out the opening cysteine and the closing phenylalanine or tryptophan.

TRBV5-1 | ASRLAGVTGELF
TRBV6-6 | ASSRQSPYNEQF
TRBV15 | ATSEGLEQY
TRBV5-6 | ASSFSSGNTDTQY
TRBV18 | ASSPGPNQPQH
TRBV28 | ASSTSGRWVSTDTQY
TRBV5-4 | ASSPGGATNYGYT
TRBV6-5 | ASSSGTGGWPQH
TRBV9 | ASSRDQGPNEQF
TRBV30 | AWKRSSYNSPLH
TRBV6-5 | ASSYSIWRSTDTQY
TRBV30 | AWSPTGKYNQPQH
TRBV7-2 | ASSPRFGSWEQY
TRBV3-1/TRBV3-2 | ASSPDRGRTDTQY
TRBV21-1 | ASRGVSGTANTGELF
TRBV15 | ATSREAAGYEQY
TRBV15 | ATSRERARNQPQH
TRBV30 | AWSYGQYNEKLF
TRBV6-5 | ASSQLAGSTDTQY
TRBV30 | AWSVRGGTNTEAF
TRBV7-6 | ASSLDVAGNEQF
TRBV12-3/TRBV12-4 | ASGGYEQF
TRBV5-4 | ASRIDSTEAF
TRBV19 | ASSLYPPTGANYGYT
TRBV27 | ASSFTEGRGVPQY
TRBV7-9 | ASRPRGDYGYT
TRBV2 | ASSNQGLRAEAF
TRBV11-3 | ASSLVPRETETQY
TRBV7-2 | ASSLGRSNTIY
TRBV5-1 | ASSLVERATSYEQY
TRBV24-1 | ATSGRTSRGTGELF
TRBV24-1 | ATSDRTTEKLF
TRBV6-1 | ASSEWPQGWQPQH
TRBV3-1/TRBV3-2 | ASSPNPGQPLWTGELF
TRBV4-1 | ASSQEGGTVNSPLH
TRBV6-1 | ASSEAVGGSPLH
TRBV5-1 | ASSRGFDTDTQY